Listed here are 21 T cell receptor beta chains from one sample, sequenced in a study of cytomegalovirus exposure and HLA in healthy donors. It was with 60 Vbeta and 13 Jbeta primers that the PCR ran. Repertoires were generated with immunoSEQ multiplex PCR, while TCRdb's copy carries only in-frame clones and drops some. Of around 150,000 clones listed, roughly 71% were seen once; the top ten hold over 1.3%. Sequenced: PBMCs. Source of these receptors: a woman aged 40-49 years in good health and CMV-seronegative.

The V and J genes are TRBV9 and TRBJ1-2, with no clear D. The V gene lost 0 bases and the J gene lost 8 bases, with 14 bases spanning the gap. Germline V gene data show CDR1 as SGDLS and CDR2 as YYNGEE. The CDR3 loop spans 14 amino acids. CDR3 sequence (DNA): TGTGCCAGCAGCGTAGCTACCGGTCTCGGGGGCTACACCTTC. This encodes CASSVATGLGGYTF.

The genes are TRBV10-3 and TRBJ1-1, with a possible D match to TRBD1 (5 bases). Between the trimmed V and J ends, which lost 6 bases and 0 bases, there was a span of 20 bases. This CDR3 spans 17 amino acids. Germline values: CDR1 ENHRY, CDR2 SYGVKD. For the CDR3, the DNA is TGTGCCATCAGCCTCGGGGGAGTACCTCAATTGAACACTGAAGCTTTCTTT. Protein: CAISLGGVPQLNTEAFF.

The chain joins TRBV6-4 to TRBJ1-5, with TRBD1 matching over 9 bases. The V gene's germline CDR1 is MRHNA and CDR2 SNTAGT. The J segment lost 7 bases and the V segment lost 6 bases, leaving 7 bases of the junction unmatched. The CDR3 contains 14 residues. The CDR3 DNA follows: TGTGCCAGCAGCGAAACAGGGGGCAGACAGCCCCAGCATTTT. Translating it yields CASSETGGRQPQHF.

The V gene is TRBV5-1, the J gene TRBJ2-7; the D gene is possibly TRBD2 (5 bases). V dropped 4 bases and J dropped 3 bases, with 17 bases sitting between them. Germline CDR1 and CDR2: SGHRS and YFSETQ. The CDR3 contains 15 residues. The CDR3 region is CASSPSGVWDYEQYF. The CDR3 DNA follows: TGCGCCAGCAGCCCTTCCGGGGTATGGGACTACGAGCAGTACTTC.

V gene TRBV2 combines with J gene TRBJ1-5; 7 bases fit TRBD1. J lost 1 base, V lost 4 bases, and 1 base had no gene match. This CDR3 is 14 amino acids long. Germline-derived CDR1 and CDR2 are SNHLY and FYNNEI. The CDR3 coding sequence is TGTGCCAGCAGTGTACAGGGGAGCAATCAGCCCCAGCATTTT. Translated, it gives CASSVQGSNQPQHF.

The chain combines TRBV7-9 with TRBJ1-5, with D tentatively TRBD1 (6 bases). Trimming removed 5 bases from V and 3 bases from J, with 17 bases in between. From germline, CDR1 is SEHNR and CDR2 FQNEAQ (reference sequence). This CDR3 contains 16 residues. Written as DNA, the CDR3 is TGTGCCAGCAGCCCCGATACAGGGAAGGTCAATCAGCCCCAGCATTTT. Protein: CASSPDTGKVNQPQHF.

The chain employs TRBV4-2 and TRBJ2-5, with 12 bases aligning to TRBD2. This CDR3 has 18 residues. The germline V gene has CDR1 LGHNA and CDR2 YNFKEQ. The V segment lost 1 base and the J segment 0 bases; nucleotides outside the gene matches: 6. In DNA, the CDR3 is TGTGCCAGCAGCCAAGGTCTGTGGACTAGCGGGGACCAAGAGACCCAGTACTTC. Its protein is CASSQGLWTSGDQETQYF.

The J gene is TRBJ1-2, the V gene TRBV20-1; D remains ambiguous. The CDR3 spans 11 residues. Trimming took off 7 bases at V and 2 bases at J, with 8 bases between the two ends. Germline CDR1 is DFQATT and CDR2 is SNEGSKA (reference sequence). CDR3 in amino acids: CSVGGNYGYTF. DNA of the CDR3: TGCAGTGTCGGAGGCAACTATGGCTACACCTTC.

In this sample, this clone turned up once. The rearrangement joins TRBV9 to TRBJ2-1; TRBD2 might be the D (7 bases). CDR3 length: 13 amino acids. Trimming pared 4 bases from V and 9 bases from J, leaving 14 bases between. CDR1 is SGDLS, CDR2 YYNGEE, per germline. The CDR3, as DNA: TGTGCCAGCAGCCCAGAGGGGGGGGCTGAGCAGTTCTTC. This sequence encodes CASSPEGGAEQFF.

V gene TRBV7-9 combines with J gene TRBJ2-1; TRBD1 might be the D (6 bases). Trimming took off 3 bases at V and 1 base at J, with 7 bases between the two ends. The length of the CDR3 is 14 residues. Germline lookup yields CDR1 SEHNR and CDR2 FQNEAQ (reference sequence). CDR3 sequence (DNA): TGTGCCAGCAGCTTGGACAGTTCCTACAATGAGCAGTTCTTC. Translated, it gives CASSLDSSYNEQFF.

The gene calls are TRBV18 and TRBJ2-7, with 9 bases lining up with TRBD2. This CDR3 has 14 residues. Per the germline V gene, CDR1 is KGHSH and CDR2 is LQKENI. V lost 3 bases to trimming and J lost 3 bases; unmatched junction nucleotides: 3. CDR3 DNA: TGTGCCAGCTCACCCGGGACTAGCAACTACGAGCAGTACTTC. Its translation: CASSPGTSNYEQYF.

CDR3 residues: CAWRPGVSEAFF. CDR3 coding DNA: TGTGCCTGGAGGCCCGGTGTGAGCGAAGCTTTCTTT. The chain uses TRBV30 and TRBJ1-1; unclear D gene. Germline V CDR1 and CDR2: GTSNPN, SVGIG (reference sequence). The V and J ends lost 3 bases and 8 bases respectively, with 13 bases between them. The CDR3 length is 12 residues.

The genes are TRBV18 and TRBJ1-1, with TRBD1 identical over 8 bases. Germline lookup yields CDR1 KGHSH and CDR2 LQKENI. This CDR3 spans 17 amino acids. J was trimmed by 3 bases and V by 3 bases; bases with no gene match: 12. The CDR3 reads CASSPRQGPRQDTEAFF. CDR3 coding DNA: TGTGCCAGCTCACCCCGACAGGGGCCTCGGCAAGACACTGAAGCTTTCTTT.

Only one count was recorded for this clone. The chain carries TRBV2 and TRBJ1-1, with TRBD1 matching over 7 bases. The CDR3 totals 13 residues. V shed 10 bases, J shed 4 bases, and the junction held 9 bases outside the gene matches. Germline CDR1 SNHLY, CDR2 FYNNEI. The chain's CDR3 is CATSRQGPTEAFF. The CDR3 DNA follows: TGTGCCACCTCGCGACAGGGCCCCACTGAAGCTTTCTTT.

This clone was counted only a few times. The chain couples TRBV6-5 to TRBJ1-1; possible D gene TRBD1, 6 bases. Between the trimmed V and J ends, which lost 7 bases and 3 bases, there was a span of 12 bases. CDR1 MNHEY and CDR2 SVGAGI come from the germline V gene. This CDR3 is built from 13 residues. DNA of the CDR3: TGTGCCAGCAAACGAGGGGGTCACACTGAAGCTTTCTTT. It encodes CASKRGGHTEAFF.

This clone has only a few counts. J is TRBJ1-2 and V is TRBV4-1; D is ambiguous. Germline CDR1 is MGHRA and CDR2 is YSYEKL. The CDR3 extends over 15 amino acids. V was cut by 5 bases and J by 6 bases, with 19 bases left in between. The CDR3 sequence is CASSTQLGMPDGYTF. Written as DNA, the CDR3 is TGCGCCAGCAGCACGCAACTCGGGATGCCTGATGGCTACACCTTC.

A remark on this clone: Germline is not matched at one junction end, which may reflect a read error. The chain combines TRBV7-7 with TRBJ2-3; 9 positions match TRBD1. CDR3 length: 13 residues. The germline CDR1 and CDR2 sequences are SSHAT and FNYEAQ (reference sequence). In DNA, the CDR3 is TGTGCTAGCAGCTCTGGGACAGGGGATACGCAGTATTTT. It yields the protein CASSSGTGDTQYF.

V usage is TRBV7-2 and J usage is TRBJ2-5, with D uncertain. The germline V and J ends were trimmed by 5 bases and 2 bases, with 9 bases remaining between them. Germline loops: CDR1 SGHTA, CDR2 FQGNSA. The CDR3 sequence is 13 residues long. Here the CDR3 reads CASSPLAQETQYF. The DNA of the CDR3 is TGTGCCAGCAGCCCCCTGGCTCAAGAGACCCAGTACTTC.

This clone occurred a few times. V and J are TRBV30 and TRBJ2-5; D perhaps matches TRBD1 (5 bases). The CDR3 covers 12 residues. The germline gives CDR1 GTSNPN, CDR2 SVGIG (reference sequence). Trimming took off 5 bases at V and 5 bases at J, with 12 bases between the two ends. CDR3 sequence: CAWGAVVETQYF. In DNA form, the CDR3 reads TGTGCCTGGGGGGCCGTTGTGGAGACCCAGTACTTC.

This CDR3 reads CASSWNRADQPQHF. CDR3 bases: TGTGCCAGCAGTTGGAACAGGGCTGATCAGCCCCAGCATTTT. The chain combines TRBV6-5 with TRBJ1-5; D might be TRBD1 (6 bases). Germline V gene lookup returns CDR1 MNHEY and CDR2 SVGAGI. CDR3 length: 14 amino acids. Trimming cost V 4 bases and J 5 bases, with 12 bases left between them.

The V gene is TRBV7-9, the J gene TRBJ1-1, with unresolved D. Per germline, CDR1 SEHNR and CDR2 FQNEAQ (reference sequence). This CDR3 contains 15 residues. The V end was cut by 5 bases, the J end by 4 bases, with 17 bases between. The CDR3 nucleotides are TGTGCCAGCAGCCCGCCAGGAGGGTATACCACTGAAGCTTTCTTT. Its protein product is CASSPPGGYTTEAFF.